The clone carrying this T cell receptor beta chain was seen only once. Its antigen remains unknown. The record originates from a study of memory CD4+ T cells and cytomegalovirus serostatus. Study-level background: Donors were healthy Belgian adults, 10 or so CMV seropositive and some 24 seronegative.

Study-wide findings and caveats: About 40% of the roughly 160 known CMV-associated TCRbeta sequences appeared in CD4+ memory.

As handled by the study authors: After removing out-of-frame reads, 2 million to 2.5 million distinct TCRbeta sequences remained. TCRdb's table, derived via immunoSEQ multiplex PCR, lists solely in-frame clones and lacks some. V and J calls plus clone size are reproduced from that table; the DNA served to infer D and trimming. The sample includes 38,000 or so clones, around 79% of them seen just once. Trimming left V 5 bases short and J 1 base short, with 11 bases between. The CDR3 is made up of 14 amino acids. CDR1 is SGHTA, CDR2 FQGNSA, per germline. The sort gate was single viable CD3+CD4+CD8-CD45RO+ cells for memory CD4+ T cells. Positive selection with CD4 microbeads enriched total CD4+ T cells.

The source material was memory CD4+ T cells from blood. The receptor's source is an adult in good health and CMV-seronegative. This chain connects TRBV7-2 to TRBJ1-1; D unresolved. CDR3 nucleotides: TGTGCCAGCAGCCAAAACGGAGAGAACACTGAAGCTTTCTTT. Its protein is CASSQNGENTEAFF. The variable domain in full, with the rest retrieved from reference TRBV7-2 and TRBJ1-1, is GAGVSQSPSNKVTEKGKDVELRCDPISGHTALYWYRQSLGQGLEFLIYFQGNSAPDKSGLPSDRFSAERTGGSVSTLTIQRTQQEDSAVYLCASSQNGENTEAFFGQGTRLTVV.